Here is one TCR beta chain with its context. This sample stems from a study of T cell changes during pregnancy in multiple sclerosis. CDR3 size: 17 residues. V was cut by 2 bases and J by 2 bases, with 16 bases left in between. CDR1 and CDR2 from the germline V gene are MNHNS and SASEGT. Method: immunoSEQ multiplex PCR; TCRdb's copy keeps in-frame clones and lacks some. The table lists roughly 49,000 clones, 95% of them singletons. This TCR derives from a female donor with multiple sclerosis, enrolled in a pregnancy study. This chain connects TRBV6-1 to TRBJ1-5, with D perhaps TRBD1 (6 bases). Sample: CD8+ T cells from peripheral blood mononuclear cells, taken in the first trimester of pregnancy. The CDR3 nucleotides are TGTGCCAGCAGTGAATTCCGGGGGGCGCGTGGCAATCAGCCCCAGCATTTT. Translation: CASSEFRGARGNQPQHF.